This TCR beta chain was obtained from a study of blood T cell repertoires in COVID-19. The CDR3 runs 15 residues. Germline-derived CDR1 and CDR2 are KGHSH and LQKENI. The V gene lost 6 bases and the J gene lost 4 bases, with 15 bases spanning the gap. Measured with immunoSEQ multiplex PCR; TCRdb has only the in-frame clones, and not every one. The profile shows around 250,000 clones, roughly 83% of them singletons. Source material: peripheral blood. V gene TRBV18 combines with J gene TRBJ2-2; D is perhaps TRBD1 (6 bases). This TCR derives from an elderly man with acute or convalescent COVID-19. CDR3 amino acids: CASSPATGSTGELFF. The CDR3 nucleotides read TGTGCCAGCTCCCCAGCTACAGGGTCCACCGGGGAGCTGTTTTTT.